These 29 T cell receptor beta chains share one sample of origin, sequenced in a study of TIL therapy for anti-PD-1-resistant metastatic lung cancer. The libraries were made with immunoSEQ v3. Measured with immunoSEQ multiplex PCR; TCRdb has only the in-frame clones, and not every one. This sample has 55,000 to 65,000 clones, with about 70% found just once. Time point here: pre-treatment sample, taken before nivolumab and TIL therapy. Sequenced material: blood, taken at baseline. Source of these receptors: a person aged 25-79 years with non-small cell lung cancer.

The rearrangement uses TRBV11-2 and TRBJ2-6, with D unresolved. This CDR3 comprises 15 residues. V was trimmed by 3 bases and J by 2 bases, leaving 8 bases between them. CDR1 is SGHAT and CDR2 is FQNNGV in the germline V gene. The CDR3 here is CASSFTRTGANVLTF. The CDR3, as DNA: TGTGCCAGCAGCTTTACACGCACTGGGGCCAACGTCCTGACTTTC.

The rearrangement links TRBV28 to TRBJ2-1; possible D gene TRBD2, 5 bases. The CDR3 consists of 15 residues. The germline gives CDR1 MDHEN, CDR2 SYDVKM. With 1 base removed from V and 10 bases from J, the gap between germline ends came to 17 bases. DNA for the CDR3: TGTGCCAGCAGTTTATCCGTCGGGGAAGGAAGGGAGCAGTTCTTC. Amino acid sequence: CASSLSVGEGREQFF.

The V gene is TRBV7-3, the J gene TRBJ2-1, with D perhaps TRBD2 (5 bases). Per the germline V gene, CDR1 is SGHTA and CDR2 is FQGTGA. V lost 2 bases and J lost 8, with 10 bases in between. The CDR3 runs 13 residues. Here the CDR3 reads CASSLGLRDEQFF. CDR3 nucleotide sequence: TGTGCCAGCAGCTTAGGACTGCGCGATGAGCAGTTCTTC.

The chain has TRBV13 and TRBJ1-2; no clear D gene. The germline V and J ends were trimmed by 1 base and 1 base, with 7 bases remaining between them. Germline assignment: CDR1 PRHDT and CDR2 FYEKMQ (reference sequence). There are 14 residues in the CDR3. Here the CDR3 DNA reads TGTGCCAGCAGCTTAGAGGGCCTTAACTATGGCTACACCTTC. Protein: CASSLEGLNYGYTF.

The chain joins TRBV6-6 to TRBJ2-5; 12 nucleotides align to TRBD1. The J call may be incorrect, as the DNA end agrees better with TRBJ2-7. The CDR3 covers 15 residues. The germline V gene encodes CDR1 MNHNY and CDR2 SVGAGI (reference sequence). The CDR3, as DNA: TGTGCCAGCAGTTACTCGGGGACAGGGGGCGACGAGCAGTACTTC. It yields the protein CASSYSGTGGDEQYF.

V gene TRBV10-3 combines with J gene TRBJ2-5; TRBD1 agrees at 7 bases. CDR1 and CDR2 (germline): ENHRY, SYGVKD. This CDR3 comprises 13 residues. Germline trimming cut 7 bases from V and 3 bases from J; bases unmatched to any gene: 5. CDR3 in amino acids: CAITPDREETQYF. In nucleotides, the CDR3 is TGTGCCATCACCCCTGACAGGGAAGAGACCCAGTACTTC.

The rearrangement uses TRBV7-3 and TRBJ2-1; 11 bases match TRBD2. Germline CDR1 is SGHTA and CDR2 is FQGTGA. This CDR3 is 14 amino acids long. Unmatched junction bases numbered 2, after V lost 4 bases and J lost 6 bases. CDR3 residues: CASSSGLAVNEQFF. Here the CDR3 DNA reads TGTGCCAGCAGCTCGGGACTAGCGGTCAATGAGCAGTTCTTC.

The rearrangement joins TRBV7-3 to TRBJ2-1; 12 bases line up with TRBD2. V lost 2 bases to trimming and J lost 5 bases; unmatched junction nucleotides: 4. Germline CDR1 and CDR2: SGHTA and FQGTGA. CDR3 length: 16 residues. CDR3 DNA sequence: TGTGCCAGCAGCTTAGTCCGGACTAGCGGGGACAATGAGCAGTTCTTC. Protein product: CASSLVRTSGDNEQFF. The variable domain in full, with the rest retrieved from reference TRBV7-3 and TRBJ2-1, is GAGVSQTPSNKVTEKGKYVELRCDPISGHTALYWYRQSLGQGPEFLIYFQGTGAADDSGLPNDRFFAVRPEGSVSTLKIQRTERGDSAVYLCASSLVRTSGDNEQFFGPGTRLTVL.

Written as DNA, the CDR3 is TGTGCCAGCAGCCAAGGACAGGGATCGATCCCGGTCGGGCCCCAGCATTTT. Translation gives CASSQGQGSIPVGPQHF. This rearrangement joins TRBV14 to TRBJ1-5; TRBD1 matches 7 bases. The ends lost 1 base at V and 9 bases at J; junction bases unmatched: 15. This CDR3 is built from 17 residues. CDR1 is SGHDN and CDR2 is FVKESK in the germline V gene.

The V and J genes are TRBV9 and TRBJ1-3; maybe TRBD1 (5 bases). In germline, CDR1 is SGDLS, CDR2 YYNGEE. V was shortened by 4 bases and J by 0 bases, with 17 bases between the two germline ends. The CDR3 extends over 17 amino acids. The CDR3 loop reads CASSPWQGPSSGNTIYF. As DNA, the CDR3 is TGTGCCAGCAGCCCTTGGCAGGGACCGAGCTCTGGAAACACCATATATTTT.

The rearrangement links TRBV28 to TRBJ2-1; D not certain. Trimming pared 2 bases from V and 6 bases from J, leaving 14 bases between. The CDR3 spans 15 residues. Germline values: CDR1 MDHEN, CDR2 SYDVKM. CDR3 protein: CASSLGGTLGNEQFF. The CDR3 DNA reads as TGTGCCAGCAGTTTAGGCGGTACACTGGGCAATGAGCAGTTCTTC.

The chain couples TRBV6-5 to TRBJ1-2; 8 bases match TRBD1. This CDR3 is built from 13 residues. Germline trimming cut 6 bases from V and 10 bases from J; bases unmatched to any gene: 10. Germline-derived CDR1 and CDR2 are MNHEY and SVGAGI. The CDR3 coding sequence is TGTGCCAGCAGCCGACAGGGGCTGTTCGACTACACCTTC. It is translated as CASSRQGLFDYTF.

This clone was counted between two and nine times. The chain has TRBV28 and TRBJ1-1; D is undetermined. CDR3 length equals 13 residues. V was shortened by 4 bases and J by 1 base, with 7 bases between the two germline ends. Germline V lookup: CDR1 MDHEN, CDR2 SYDVKM. CDR3 nucleotides: TGTGCCAGCAGTTCCTCGGGGAACACTGAAGCTTTCTTT. This encodes CASSSSGNTEAFF.

V gene TRBV28 combines with J gene TRBJ1-2; possibly TRBD1 for D (6 bases). Looked up from germline, CDR1 is MDHEN and CDR2 is SYDVKM. V was shortened by 6 bases and J by 5 bases, with 7 bases between the two germline ends. This CDR3 comprises 11 residues. In nucleotides, the CDR3 is TGTGCCAGCAGCCAGGGGTATGGCTACACCTTC. Protein product: CASSQGYGYTF.

This chain links TRBV30 with TRBJ1-2, with D perhaps matching TRBD1 (6 bases). The CDR3 loop spans 15 amino acids. Trimming shortened V by 2 bases and J by 5 bases, and 18 bases separated the two germline ends. CDR1 GTSNPN and CDR2 SVGIG come from the germline V gene (reference sequence). The CDR3 loop is CAWSSPKQTGYGYTF. The CDR3 nucleotides read TGTGCCTGGAGTTCCCCAAAACAAACAGGGTATGGCTACACCTTC. The complete variable domain, with remaining parts taken from reference TRBV30 and TRBJ1-2, reads SQTIHQWPATLVQPVGSPLSLECTVEGTSNPNLYWYRQAAGRGLQLLFYSVGIGQISSEVPQNLSASRPQDRQFILSSKKLLLSDSGFYLCAWSSPKQTGYGYTFGSGTRLTVV.

The CDR3 coding sequence is TGTGCCAGCTCACCAGGACGGCAGGTCTACGAGCAGTACTTC. Its protein is CASSPGRQVYEQYF. The chain uses TRBV18 and TRBJ2-7; D gene ambiguous. CDR1 is KGHSH, CDR2 LQKENI, per germline. CDR3 size: 14 residues. With 2 bases removed from V and 3 bases from J, the gap between germline ends came to 11 bases.

The rearrangement joins TRBV4-3 to TRBJ1-3, with D unclear. V gave up 0 bases and J gave up 0 bases, with 15 bases separating them. This CDR3 is 18 amino acids long. Per germline, CDR1 LGHNA and CDR2 YSLEER. The CDR3 sequence: CASSQDQVGSNSGNTIYF. DNA of the CDR3: TGCGCCAGCAGCCAAGACCAGGTCGGCAGTAACTCTGGAAACACCATATATTTT.

In DNA form, the CDR3 reads TGTGCCAGTAGTATAGGCGGGAATAGGGAGACCCAGTACTTC. Amino acid sequence: CASSIGGNRETQYF. The chain employs TRBV19 and TRBJ2-5, with D maybe TRBD2 (6 bases). Germline CDR1 and CDR2: LNHDA and SQIVND (reference sequence). The CDR3 extends over 14 amino acids. V lost 1 base and J 5 bases, leaving 11 bases between the germline ends.

This chain connects TRBV28 to TRBJ2-2; D might be TRBD2 (5 bases). With 2 bases removed from V and 7 bases from J, the gap between germline ends came to 5 bases. The germline gives CDR1 MDHEN, CDR2 SYDVKM. There are 12 residues in the CDR3. The CDR3 is CASSLRDGELFF. DNA for the CDR3: TGTGCCAGCAGTTTACGGGACGGGGAGCTGTTTTTT.

This clone was picked up a small number of times. This chain uses TRBV4-3 with TRBJ1-1; unclear D gene. V was clipped by 4 bases and J by 10 bases, with 16 bases between them. The CDR3 runs to 13 residues. Germline-derived CDR1 and CDR2 are LGHNA and YSLEER. The CDR3 is CASSRRAGDVAFF. CDR3 sequence (DNA): TGCGCCAGCAGCCGACGGGCCGGAGACGTAGCTTTCTTT.

The chain is built from TRBV30 and TRBJ1-2, with D hard to call. The CDR3 is made up of 14 amino acids. Germline V lookup: CDR1 GTSNPN, CDR2 SVGIG (reference sequence). Trimming took 0 bases from V and 4 from J, leaving 12 bases between them. The CDR3 reads CAWSVNGFGYGYTF. In DNA, the CDR3 is TGTGCCTGGAGTGTAAATGGATTCGGCTATGGCTACACCTTC.

This clone was seen only a few times. The chain links TRBV29-1 to TRBJ1-2, with TRBD1 matching over 7 bases. CDR3 size: 11 residues. Germline lookup yields CDR1 SQVTM and CDR2 ANQGSEA. J lost 9 bases, V lost 4 bases, and 5 bases had no gene match. The CDR3 nucleotides read TGCAGCGTTGGAGTACAGGGGCGCTACACCTTC. It encodes CSVGVQGRYTF.

This chain links TRBV11-2 with TRBJ2-7; 12 bases are shared with TRBD2. CDR1 and CDR2 (germline): SGHAT, FQNNGV. V lost 5 bases to trimming and J lost 2 bases; unmatched junction nucleotides: 7. This CDR3 contains 16 residues. CDR3 nucleotide sequence: TGTGCCAGCAGCCCGGAGCTAGCGGGAGGGCCCTACGAGCAGTACTTC. Translating it yields CASSPELAGGPYEQYF.

The V call is TRBV28, the J call TRBJ1-1, with 8 bases aligning to TRBD1. Germline CDR1 is MDHEN and CDR2 is SYDVKM. The CDR3 runs 15 residues. Losses at the gene ends were 4 bases for V and 5 bases for J; bases not matched to a gene: 9. The CDR3 here is CASSSTGEILTEAFF. CDR3 sequence (DNA): TGTGCCAGCAGTTCGACAGGGGAGATTTTAACTGAAGCTTTCTTT.

In this sample, this clone turned up once. The genes are TRBV6-1 and TRBJ2-3; D uncertain. Germline lookup yields CDR1 MNHNS and CDR2 SASEGT. This CDR3 is built from 16 residues. V shed 2 bases and J shed 4 bases, with 16 bases lying between them. The CDR3 coding sequence is TGTGCCAGCAGTGAAATCCCCCCCCCGGTAGCAGATACGCAGTATTTT. Translation: CASSEIPPPVADTQYF.

This clone was seen just once. This rearrangement joins TRBV11-2 to TRBJ2-3, with no clear D. From germline, CDR1 is SGHAT and CDR2 FQNNGV. The CDR3 has 12 amino acids. The V gene lost 2 bases and the J gene lost 4 bases, with 4 bases spanning the gap. CDR3 residues: CASSLWSDTQYF. CDR3 DNA: TGTGCCAGCAGCTTATGGTCAGATACGCAGTATTTT.

The chain has TRBV19 and TRBJ2-5; 7 nucleotides line up with TRBD2. The CDR3 runs 15 residues. V shed 6 bases, J shed 2 bases, and the junction held 9 bases outside the gene matches. Per germline, CDR1 LNHDA and CDR2 SQIVND (reference sequence). The CDR3 DNA reads as TGTGCCAGTAGCGGATCCGGGACTACGCAAGAGACCCAGTACTTC. Amino acid sequence: CASSGSGTTQETQYF.

The chain has TRBV5-1 and TRBJ2-5; TRBD1 is a possible D gene (6 bases). V was trimmed by 3 bases and J by 2 bases, leaving 11 bases between them. The V gene's germline CDR1 is SGHRS and CDR2 YFSETQ. The CDR3 length is 14 residues. In DNA form, the CDR3 reads TGCGCCAGCAGCTCTGGACAGCAGCAAGAGACCCAGTACTTC. This sequence encodes CASSSGQQQETQYF.

This clone was detected a few times. The chain carries TRBV4-3 and TRBJ1-6; tentative D call: TRBD1 (6 bases). V lost 4 bases and J 5 bases, leaving 15 bases between the germline ends. CDR3 length: 16 residues. Germline CDR1 reads LGHNA; CDR2 reads YSLEER. This CDR3 is CASSRQQQGHNSPLHF. The CDR3 DNA follows: TGCGCCAGCAGCCGGCAACAACAGGGTCATAATTCACCCCTCCACTTT.